This T cell receptor beta chain derives from a study of control samples from healthy donors and cancer patients. V was pared by 0 bases and J by 4 bases, with 8 bases between. Germline assignment: CDR1 SGDLS and CDR2 YYNGEE. The CDR3 spans 14 residues. The method was immunoSEQ multiplex PCR; TCRdb's version includes in-frame clones alone and lacks a portion of them. The data hold around 160,000 clones, with roughly 93% observed a single time. The sequence was obtained from a man between 18 and 35 years old in good health. The gene calls are TRBV9 and TRBJ1-3; D not certain. Sample: blood. The CDR3 nucleotides read TGTGCCAGCAGCGTAGTCGAAAAAGGAAACACCATATATTTT. Its translation: CASSVVEKGNTIYF.